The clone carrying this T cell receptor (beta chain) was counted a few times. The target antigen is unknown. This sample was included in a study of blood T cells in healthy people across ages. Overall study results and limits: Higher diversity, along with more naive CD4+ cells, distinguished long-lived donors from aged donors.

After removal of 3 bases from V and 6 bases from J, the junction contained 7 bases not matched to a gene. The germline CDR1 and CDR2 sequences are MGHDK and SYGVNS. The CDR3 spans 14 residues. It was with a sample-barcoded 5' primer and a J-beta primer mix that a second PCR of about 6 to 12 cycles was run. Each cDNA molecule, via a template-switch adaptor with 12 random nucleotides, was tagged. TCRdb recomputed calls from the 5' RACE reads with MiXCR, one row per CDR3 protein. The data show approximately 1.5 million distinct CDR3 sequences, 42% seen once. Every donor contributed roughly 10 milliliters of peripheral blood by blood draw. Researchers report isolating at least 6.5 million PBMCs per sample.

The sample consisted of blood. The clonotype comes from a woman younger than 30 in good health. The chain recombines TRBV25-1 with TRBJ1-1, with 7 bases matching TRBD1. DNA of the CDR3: TGTGCCAGCAGTGATGAGACAGGGAGGGCTGAAGCTTTCTTT. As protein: CASSDETGRAEAFF.